This entry features one T cell receptor beta chain sequence. This clonotype was picked up many times. No cognate antigen has been identified for it. Qualities for individual bases were not recorded, and no much larger clone is one base off. Data came from an Illumina HiSeq 2500. Quantitative 5'-RACE with molecular barcodes was used to prepare TCR beta libraries. The paper's data handling went like this. A new computational method based on a probabilistic model of VDJ rearrangement was used to identify disease-linked TCR variants. TCRdb cleaned the public reads at Q25 with fastp, built clones with MiXCR and kept in-frame beta chains. CDR3 protein sequences are deduplicated, and each keeps its most common genes and DNA. TCRdb's processing, not the authors' own work, is the source of the V and J calls. The sample contains tens of thousands of distinct CDR3 sequences, around a tenth of them found a single time. The ten largest clones add up to around 15% of the sample.

This sample was included in a study of CD8 T cells in ankylosing spondylitis (dated by TCRdb to 2016 to 2017). General notes on the study: T cell receptor beta repertoires were profiled in healthy donors and ankylosing spondylitis patients so that disease-linked TCR variants could be found. Peripheral blood was sampled, and synovial fluid was additionally collected from ankylosing spondylitis patients. The full study cohort was made up of 25 ankylosing spondylitis patients and approximately 100 healthy donors. What the work shows at the level of the full study, not this receptor alone: The disease-linked clones were reported as significantly enriched in matched synovial fluid samples from ankylosing spondylitis patients. Some of the motif variants had been reported before in the synovial fluid and blood of reactive arthritis patients, a finding that suggests common disease-initiation mechanisms. A TCR beta motif of fewer than 10 highly homologous amino acid variants appeared characteristic of blood from ankylosing spondylitis patients. The disease-linked clones showed a CD8+ phenotype and occurred at relatively low frequencies in peripheral blood.

From the cysteine up to the phenylalanine, the CDR3 has a length of 15 residues. The entry retains the CDR3 DNA only, 45 bases that are in frame from base 1. CDR1 SEHNR and CDR2 FQNEAQ were looked up in the germline V gene (reference sequence). V loses 5 bases, J loses 0 bases, and the germline ends lie 13 bases apart. Material: blood, either unsorted or a sorted T cell fraction (not recorded which). The sequence came from a male donor with ankylosing spondylitis or in good health (not recorded which). The chain is assembled from TRBV7-9 and TRBJ1-1; the D segment cannot be called with confidence. The CDR3 amino acid sequence is: CASSHTRTVNTEAFF. The sequenced DNA is TGTGCCAGCAGCCACACCCGGACGGTGAACACTGAAGCTTTCTTT.